This entry features one TCR beta chain sequence. Researchers took RNA transcripts and amplified the TCR beta CDR3 regions from them. RT-PCR in the first round (using the HTBI primer set) targeted the TCR CDR3. One entry per CDR3 protein, called by TCRdb with MiXCR from the multiplex PCR reads. The table records some 400,000 distinct CDR3 sequences, approximately 15% of them present only once. The germline V and J ends were trimmed by 4 bases and 7 bases, with 5 bases remaining between them. The CDR3 has 12 residues. The V gene's germline CDR1 is SGHDN and CDR2 FVKESK. The sample comes from a study of T cells in Graves' hyperthyroidism and ophthalmopathy.

The sequenced material came from blood. This chain uses TRBV14 with TRBJ1-6; D is ambiguous. The TCR originated in a woman aged 55 to 70 with Graves' hyperthyroidism. CDR3 residues: CASSPRNSPLHF. The CDR3 DNA reads as TGTGCCAGCAGCCCACGGAATTCACCCCTCCACTTT.